This T cell receptor beta chain appears in the sequencing data of a study of T cell responses to AZD1222 COVID-19 vaccine. Background on the study: Pooled samples include second doses given at about 4 or 12 weeks.

The V end was cut by 0 bases, the J end by 1 base, with 10 bases between. The CDR3 covers 15 residues. Germline CDR1 reads SGHRS; CDR2 reads YFSETQ. A remark on this clone: Its target is not known.

Study outcomes and limitations: Per reports, nearly half of all spike-specific TCRs target regions that are unmutated in variants.

Method: immunoSEQ multiplex PCR; TCRdb's copy keeps in-frame clones and lacks some. The top ten hold roughly 3% of the sample, which has roughly 140,000 clones, around 88% seen once. The V gene is TRBV5-1, the J gene TRBJ1-1; no clear D. The specimen was peripheral blood, collected on day 0 of AZD1222 vaccination. This TCR was recovered from an adult in good health. Written as DNA, the CDR3 is TGCGCCAGCAGCTTGGTGGCGAGTTCGAACACTGAAGCTTTCTTT. It specifies CASSLVASSNTEAFF.